A selection of T cell receptor beta chains follows, all from one sample in a study of blood T cell repertoires in COVID-19. The data were produced by immunoSEQ multiplex PCR, yet TCRdb's version contains in-frame clones alone and is incomplete. The data hold 150,000 or so clones, with more than 65% observed a single time. Sequencing was done on a sample of peripheral blood. The receptor set was obtained from a woman aged 50 to 60 in a cohort sampled during active or convalescent COVID-19. The CDR3 runs from the conserved cysteine through the conserved F or W. Fields, in order: J gene, clone size, V gene, D gene, CDR3 DNA, CDR3 protein. A D gene is named only where the DNA matches it firmly. Rows give clone size only sometimes, using once, few, many, or a class for an expanded clone.

J gene: TRBJ2-5
clone size: -
V gene: TRBV9
D gene: TRBD2
CDR3 DNA: TGTGCCAGCAGCGTAACTAGCGGGGGGTCTCCGGACCGGGAGACCCAGTACTTC
CDR3 protein: CASSVTSGGSPDRETQYF

J gene: TRBJ1-4
clone size: -
V gene: TRBV20-1
D gene: -
CDR3 DNA: TGCAGTGCTAGTTCTTCAACTAATGAAAAACTGTTTTTT
CDR3 protein: CSASSSTNEKLFF

J gene: TRBJ1-6
clone size: -
V gene: TRBV7-2
D gene: TRBD1
CDR3 DNA: TGTGCCAGCAGCCCTCAGGGGGTTCTCAATTCACCCCTCCACTTT
CDR3 protein: CASSPQGVLNSPLHF

J gene: TRBJ2-1
clone size: -
V gene: TRBV9
D gene: -
CDR3 DNA: TGTGCCAGCAGCGTAGATGTTAGCCGAGAGCAGTTCTTC
CDR3 protein: CASSVDVSREQFF

J gene: TRBJ1-2
clone size: -
V gene: TRBV6-5
D gene: -
CDR3 DNA: TGTGCCAGCAGTCGCCCCAACTCCTATGGCTACACCTTC
CDR3 protein: CASSRPNSYGYTF

J gene: TRBJ1-1
clone size: -
V gene: TRBV18
D gene: -
CDR3 DNA: TGTGCCAGCTCAGCCCAGGAGGTTACAAGCACTGAAGCTTTCTTT
CDR3 protein: CASSAQEVTSTEAFF

J gene: TRBJ1-6
clone size: -
V gene: TRBV7-9
D gene: -
CDR3 DNA: TGTGCCAGCAGCTCCCTAGTGGCAGGGGATTCACCCCTCCACTTT
CDR3 protein: CASSSLVAGDSPLHF

J gene: TRBJ2-2
clone size: -
V gene: TRBV21-1
D gene: -
CDR3 DNA: TGTGCCAGCAGCACCGATAGACAGGGTATACGCACCGGGGAGCTGTTTTTT
CDR3 protein: CASSTDRQGIRTGELFF

J gene: TRBJ2-3
clone size: once
V gene: TRBV7-2
D gene: -
CDR3 DNA: TGTGCCAGCAGCCGGCGGGGCATGGAAGATACGCAGTATTTT
CDR3 protein: CASSRRGMEDTQYF

J gene: TRBJ1-4
clone size: many
V gene: TRBV6-1
D gene: TRBD1
CDR3 DNA: TGTGCCAGCAGTGAGAAGGACAGGGAGGGCGAAAAACTGTTTTTT
CDR3 protein: CASSEKDREGEKLFF

J gene: TRBJ1-1
clone size: -
V gene: TRBV27
D gene: -
CDR3 DNA: TGTGCCAGCGGGCTTCTTGTGGGAGGTGAAGCTTTCTTT
CDR3 protein: CASGLLVGGEAFF

J gene: TRBJ1-1
clone size: -
V gene: TRBV5-1
D gene: -
CDR3 DNA: TGCGCCAGCAGCCGGACAGCCAACACTGAAGCTTTCTTT
CDR3 protein: CASSRTANTEAFF

J gene: TRBJ2-5
clone size: -
V gene: TRBV27
D gene: TRBD2
CDR3 DNA: TGTGCCAGCAGAAGCGGGGGATTACAAGAGACCCAGTACTTC
CDR3 protein: CASRSGGLQETQYF

J gene: TRBJ1-1
clone size: -
V gene: TRBV18
D gene: -
CDR3 DNA: TGTGCCAGCTCACCAAGCAACGGGGATGTAGCTGAAGCTTTCTTT
CDR3 protein: CASSPSNGDVAEAFF

J gene: TRBJ1-6
clone size: -
V gene: TRBV19
D gene: -
CDR3 DNA: TGTGCCAGTAGTATAGGGCAGGGCACTGATTCACCCCTCCACTTT
CDR3 protein: CASSIGQGTDSPLHF

J gene: TRBJ1-6
clone size: -
V gene: TRBV2
D gene: -
CDR3 DNA: TGTGCCAGCAGATCCCTGAATTCACCCCTCCACTTT
CDR3 protein: CASRSLNSPLHF

J gene: TRBJ1-5
clone size: -
V gene: TRBV3-1/TRBV3-2
D gene: TRBD1
CDR3 DNA: TGTGCCAGCAGCAGACAGGGGGCTAGGGGAAGCAATCAGCCCCAGCATTTT
CDR3 protein: CASSRQGARGSNQPQHF

J gene: TRBJ2-7
clone size: few
V gene: TRBV4-1
D gene: TRBD1
CDR3 DNA: TGCGCCAGCAGCCAAGGACAGGGGATTGCCTACGAGCAGTACTTC
CDR3 protein: CASSQGQGIAYEQYF

J gene: TRBJ2-3
clone size: -
V gene: TRBV7-2
D gene: -
CDR3 DNA: TGTGCCAGCAGCCATCTCGTCGGGGGGCTAATAATCACAGATACGCAGTATTTT
CDR3 protein: CASSHLVGGLIITDTQYF

J gene: TRBJ2-1
clone size: -
V gene: TRBV29-1
D gene: TRBD1
CDR3 DNA: TGCAGCGGGGGGACAGGGATGGGGTACAATGAGCAGTTCTTC
CDR3 protein: CSGGTGMGYNEQFF

J gene: TRBJ2-1
clone size: -
V gene: TRBV4-3
D gene: -
CDR3 DNA: TGCGCCAGCAGCCAAGAGATCCGGAGCGGGCAGTTCTTC
CDR3 protein: CASSQEIRSGQFF

J gene: TRBJ2-1
clone size: -
V gene: TRBV10-3
D gene: TRBD2
CDR3 DNA: TGTGCCGCGGGCCGCCGCGGGGGTCAAAACAATGAGCAGTTCTTC
CDR3 protein: CAAGRRGGQNNEQFF

J gene: TRBJ1-1
clone size: -
V gene: TRBV6-5
D gene: -
CDR3 DNA: TGTGCCAGCAGTTACCGGACAGCCAACACTGAAGCTTTCTTT
CDR3 protein: CASSYRTANTEAFF

J gene: TRBJ1-2
clone size: -
V gene: TRBV30
D gene: TRBD1
CDR3 DNA: TGTGCCTGGAACAGACAGGGGTCACCAGCTAACTATGGCTACACCTTC
CDR3 protein: CAWNRQGSPANYGYTF

J gene: TRBJ1-1
clone size: -
V gene: TRBV7-3
D gene: -
CDR3 DNA: TGTGCCAGCAGCTTAATAAAAGGCAGCGCTGAAGCTTTCTTT
CDR3 protein: CASSLIKGSAEAFF

J gene: TRBJ2-1
clone size: once
V gene: TRBV21-1
D gene: -
CDR3 DNA: TGTGCCAGCAGCATCAATCCGACTAGTTATGAGCAGTTCTTC
CDR3 protein: CASSINPTSYEQFF

J gene: TRBJ2-5
clone size: -
V gene: TRBV19
D gene: -
CDR3 DNA: TGTGCCAGTAGTCTCCGACTAGAAGCGGAGACCCAGTACTTC
CDR3 protein: CASSLRLEAETQYF

J gene: TRBJ2-7
clone size: -
V gene: TRBV28
D gene: TRBD1
CDR3 DNA: TGTGCCAGCAGTTTTTCGAGGGGGCAACCCTACGAGCAGTACTTC
CDR3 protein: CASSFSRGQPYEQYF

J gene: TRBJ1-4
clone size: -
V gene: TRBV10-3
D gene: -
CDR3 DNA: TGTGCCATCTCTAACGGGGAAAAACTGTTTTTT
CDR3 protein: CAISNGEKLFF

J gene: TRBJ2-2
clone size: many
V gene: TRBV9
D gene: TRBD1
CDR3 DNA: TGTGCCAGCAGCGTCGACCGGGACAGGGGGCTCACCGGGGAGCTGTTTTTT
CDR3 protein: CASSVDRDRGLTGELFF